This record covers a single TCR beta chain. The target antigen is unknown. The sample comes from a study of monozygotic twins with inflammatory bowel disease. Overall study findings and caveats: Among IBD patients, fewer clonotypes were shared with others than among healthy twins, especially with disease activity. For IBD, no single strong associated signal or clonotype was supported.

Following a re-call of the 5' RACE reads, TCRdb has one entry per CDR3 protein and lacks DNA. In all, the sample yields a few hundred thousand distinct CDR3 sequences. Specimen: blood. The receptor was isolated from a human donor with ulcerative colitis or Crohn's disease, or a healthy co-twin of an affected twin (not recorded which).

This CDR3 is CASTSSDRGDTEQYF. The chain carries TRBV7-6 and TRBJ2-7; TCRdb's assignment of TRBD1 cannot be checked, as there is no DNA. The CDR3 covers 15 residues. From germline, CDR1 is SGHVS and CDR2 FNYEAQ.